This record looks at one T cell receptor beta chain sequence and its context. Its target is not known. A second PCR, run for roughly 7 to 12 cycles, used a sample-barcoded 5' primer plus a J-beta primer mix. Each cDNA was tagged by a template-switch adaptor containing 12 random nucleotides. TCRdb called the 5' RACE reads again in MiXCR, with one record for every CDR3 protein. The sample shows 1.8 million or so distinct CDR3 sequences, about 39% of them seen only once. This sample is drawn from a study of blood T cells in healthy people across ages. Study-level results: Donors of long life had a larger count of naive CD4+ cells and greater diversity than aged donors. Naive T cell percentage strongly correlated with TCR beta diversity.

The CDR3 is made up of 13 amino acids. From germline, CDR1 is DFQATT and CDR2 SNEGSKA (reference sequence). V shed 6 bases and J shed 3 bases, with 12 bases lying between them. Sample: blood. The chain employs TRBV20-1 and TRBJ1-5; D might be TRBD1 (5 bases). This clonotype was obtained from a human donor in good health. This CDR3 reads CSARDEPNQPQHF. In nucleotides, the CDR3 is TGCAGTGCCAGGGACGAGCCCAATCAGCCCCAGCATTTT.